These 10 T cell receptor beta chains share one sample of origin, sequenced in a study of blood T cell repertoires in COVID-19. The data were produced by immunoSEQ multiplex PCR, yet TCRdb's version contains in-frame clones alone and is incomplete. The table includes 95,000 to 150,000 clones, roughly four fifths detected once. Sample: peripheral blood. These receptors were collected from a human donor in a cohort sampled during active COVID-19.

This clone came up a few times. V and J are TRBV29-1 and TRBJ2-7, with 8 bases fitting TRBD1. V lost 2 bases and J lost 5; bases outside the gene matches: 5. The CDR3 runs 13 residues. Germline values: CDR1 SQVTM, CDR2 ANQGSEA. This CDR3 is CSVETGGGDEQYF. Written as DNA, the CDR3 is TGCAGCGTTGAAACAGGGGGTGGCGACGAGCAGTACTTC.

This clone was found a few times. V is TRBV6-5 and J is TRBJ1-4, with D maybe TRBD1 (5 bases). The CDR3 sequence is 15 residues long. V lost 9 bases, J lost 2 bases, and 16 bases lay in between. CDR1 is MNHEY, CDR2 SVGAGI, per germline. DNA of the CDR3: TGTGCCAGTTCCCCTTCCAGGGCCACTAATGAAAAACTGTTTTTT. Its protein is CASSPSRATNEKLFF.

The J gene is TRBJ2-2, the V gene TRBV2; D may be TRBD2 (5 bases). V lost 3 bases and J lost 0, with 8 bases in between. Germline-derived CDR1 and CDR2 are SNHLY and FYNNEI. The CDR3 is 15 residues long. This CDR3 reads CASSEEAANTGELFF. CDR3 nucleotide sequence: TGTGCCAGCAGTGAGGAAGCGGCGAACACCGGGGAGCTGTTTTTT.

This clone was found once. This rearrangement joins TRBV3-1 (or the pseudogene TRBV3-2) to TRBJ1-5, with 7 positions matching TRBD1. J was trimmed by 4 bases and V by 4 bases; bases with no gene match: 1. The CDR3 runs 13 residues. Germline CDR1 and CDR2: LGHDT and YNNKEL (reference sequence). CDR3 DNA sequence: TGTGCCAGCAGCCCGACAGGGAATCAGCCCCAGCATTTT. This codes for CASSPTGNQPQHF.

The rearrangement uses TRBV7-2 and TRBJ2-7; TRBD2 matches 12 bases. This CDR3 spans 16 amino acids. Unmatched junction bases numbered 4, after V lost 2 bases and J lost 2 bases. CDR1 and CDR2 from the germline V gene are SGHTA and FQGNSA. CDR3 loop: CASSLRASGGAYEQYF. CDR3 coding DNA: TGTGCCAGCAGCTTAAGGGCTAGCGGGGGGGCCTACGAGCAGTACTTC.

In the case of this clone: The junction shows a germline mismatch at one end, possibly a read error. The chain uses TRBV4-3 and TRBJ1-5; 10 bases are a match to TRBD1. The V gene's germline CDR1 is LGHNA and CDR2 YSLEER. This CDR3 region has 18 residues. In DNA form, the CDR3 reads TGCGCCAGCAGCCAAGACCCTTCCGCGACAGGGGGCAACCAGCCCCAGCATTTT. Translated: CASSQDPSATGGNQPQHF.

CDR3 DNA sequence: TGTGCCAGCAGTGTCCGGGACAGAGGCGACACCATATATTTT. This sequence encodes CASSVRDRGDTIYF. The chain employs TRBV2 and TRBJ1-3; 7 nucleotides match TRBD1. The CDR3 is 14 amino acids. The germline CDR1 and CDR2 sequences are SNHLY and FYNNEI. The V gene end was trimmed by 4 bases and the J gene end by 8 bases; junction bases not matched to a gene: 8.

This chain links TRBV19 with TRBJ2-5; TRBD2 might be the D (6 bases). Per the germline V gene, CDR1 is LNHDA and CDR2 is SQIVND (reference sequence). Trimming removed 5 bases from V and 3 bases from J, with 16 bases in between. This CDR3 contains 15 residues. The CDR3 region has the DNA TGTGCCAGTAGTGGAGGGGCCGCCACCGAAGAGACCCAGTACTTC. Translation gives CASSGGAATEETQYF.

The chain links TRBV6-5 to TRBJ2-5; the match to TRBD2 covers 7 bases. J lost 0 bases, V lost 2 bases, and 3 bases had no gene match. Germline-derived CDR1 and CDR2 are MNHEY and SVGAGI. The CDR3 is made up of 15 amino acids. CDR3 in DNA: TGTGCCAGCAGTTACCAGCGGGGCCACCAAGAGACCCAGTACTTC. Translating gives CASSYQRGHQETQYF.

J is TRBJ1-1 and V is TRBV11-2, with D maybe TRBD1 (5 bases). Germline CDR1 and CDR2: SGHAT and FQNNGV. V gave up 3 bases and J gave up 6 bases, with 14 bases separating them. The CDR3 spans 14 residues. CDR3 DNA sequence: TGTGCCAGCAGCTTGGACTATTCGGGGGCTGAAGCTTTCTTT. Amino acid sequence: CASSLDYSGAEAFF.